The 4 T cell receptor beta chains given below trace back to one sample, sequenced in a study of response to subunit inactivated influenza vaccine. TCRdb passed the RT-PCR reads through MiXCR, listing each CDR3 protein once. The repertoire holds 710,000 or so distinct CDR3 sequences, with more than 15% as singletons. Material: PBMCs from blood, obtained roughly 13 days after vaccination. These receptors originate from a man aged 50-60 years who received an inactivated influenza vaccine.

The V call is TRBV10-3, the J call TRBJ1-1; weak D call: TRBD1 (5 bases). Germline values: CDR1 ENHRY, CDR2 SYGVKD. The CDR3 sequence is 13 residues long. V was clipped by 6 bases and J by 0 bases, with 8 bases between them. The CDR3 reads CAIRDNMNTEAFF. In DNA form, the CDR3 reads TGTGCCATCAGGGACAACATGAACACTGAAGCTTTCTTT.

The chain has TRBV10-3 and TRBJ2-7, with D perhaps matching TRBD2 (5 bases). The CDR3 is made up of 17 amino acids. Germline assignment: CDR1 ENHRY and CDR2 SYGVKD. Trimming left V 0 bases short and J 1 base short, with 16 bases between. CDR3 DNA sequence: TGTGCCATCAGTGAGTCGGAGCCCTTCCAGCGGTCCTACGAGCAGTACTTC. Translating it yields CAISESEPFQRSYEQYF.

This clonotype was picked up a small number of times. The chain recombines TRBV5-1 with TRBJ2-7; TRBD1 aligns across 9 bases. The CDR3 runs 13 residues. In germline, CDR1 is SGHRS, CDR2 YFSETQ. J gave up 5 bases and V 4 bases, and 4 bases lay outside the gene matches. The chain's CDR3 is CASSATGGNEQYF. The CDR3 DNA is TGCGCCAGCAGCGCGACAGGGGGGAACGAGCAGTACTTC. Full variable domain (rest looked up from reference TRBV5-1 and TRBJ2-7): KAGVTQTPRYLIKTRGQQVTLSCSPISGHRSVSWYQQTPGQGLQFLFEYFSETQRNKGNFPGRFSGRQFSNSRSEMNVSTLELGDSALYLCASSATGGNEQYFGPGTRLTVT.

This chain uses TRBV27 with TRBJ1-1, with 11 bases that match TRBD1. V dropped 7 bases and J dropped 5; count of bases not matched to a gene: 6. The CDR3 has 14 residues. Germline lookup yields CDR1 MNHEY and CDR2 SMNVEV (reference sequence). The CDR3 spells CASTRDRGGTEAFF. The CDR3 nucleotides are TGTGCCAGCACCAGGGACAGGGGGGGAACTGAAGCTTTCTTT.